Below, 31 T cell receptor beta chains from the same sample are listed, as sequenced in a study of identical twins. One entry per CDR3 protein results from TCRdb running MiXCR on the 5' RACE reads. In the table there are 500,000 to 650,000 distinct CDR3 sequences, around 22% of which are singletons. In addition, the sample was reused for a study of yellow fever vaccine responses in identical twins.

The sequenced sample was CD4+ T cells sorted from blood. The receptors shown here come from a woman aged 18-29 years in good health.

This clonotype was counted only a few times. The genes are TRBV6-5 and TRBJ2-5; 9 nucleotides agree with TRBD1. The CDR3 contains 16 residues. The germline gives CDR1 MNHEY, CDR2 SVGAGI. V shed 0 bases, J shed 5 bases, and the junction held 7 bases outside the gene matches. The CDR3 DNA reads as TGTGCCAGCAGTTACTCGACCGGGACAGGGAGTGAGACCCAGTACTTC. It specifies CASSYSTGTGSETQYF.

This chain joins TRBV29-1 and TRBJ2-5; a possible D gene is TRBD2 (6 bases). The CDR3 is made up of 13 amino acids. From germline, CDR1 is SQVTM and CDR2 ANQGSEA. Trimming removed 5 bases from V and 5 bases from J, with 15 bases in between. This chain's CDR3 is CSVPSPGVETQYF. CDR3 sequence (DNA): TGCAGCGTTCCATCTCCGGGAGTGGAGACCCAGTACTTC.

This clonotype was found a few times. The genes are TRBV4-1 and TRBJ2-5; tentative D call: TRBD1 (6 bases). V was shortened by 3 bases and J by 3 bases, with 17 bases between the two germline ends. Germline loops: CDR1 MGHRA, CDR2 YSYEKL. The CDR3 is 16 amino acids. The CDR3 region is CASSQVARRGKETQYF. In DNA form, the CDR3 reads TGCGCCAGCAGCCAGGTGGCTAGAAGGGGGAAAGAGACCCAGTACTTC.

Only a few counts were recorded for this clonotype. A read error may produce the germline difference seen at one junction end. V gene TRBV20-1 combines with J gene TRBJ2-1; 7 positions match TRBD1. This CDR3 has 14 residues. Germline V gene sequence: CDR1 DFQATT, CDR2 SNEGSKA (reference sequence). CDR3 sequence reads: CSPLDRVSHNEQFF. The CDR3 DNA is TGCAGTCCATTAGACAGGGTCTCCCACAATGAGCAGTTCTTC.

This clonotype was detected ten times or more. The chain links TRBV24-1 to TRBJ1-2; D call uncertain. The CDR3 loop spans 14 amino acids. The germline V gene encodes CDR1 KGHDR and CDR2 SFDVKD. V was cut by 5 bases and J by 3 bases, with 12 bases left in between. In DNA, the CDR3 is TGTGCCACCAGTGGCCCGGAATGGGACTATGGCTACACCTTC. Translating gives CATSGPEWDYGYTF.

This clonotype was counted only a few times. V gene TRBV3-1 combines with J gene TRBJ1-1; D perhaps matches TRBD1 (5 bases). The germline V gene encodes CDR1 LGHDT and CDR2 YNNKEL (reference sequence). The germline V and J ends were trimmed by 4 bases and 4 bases, with 16 bases remaining between them. The CDR3 is 15 amino acids. The CDR3 coding sequence is TGTGCCAGCAGCCCGGGACTCATAAGAAGCACTGAAGCTTTCTTT. This translates into CASSPGLIRSTEAFF.

The chain employs TRBV5-1 and TRBJ2-4; TRBD2 might be the D (5 bases). V was clipped by 5 bases and J by 5 bases, with 14 bases between them. Germline V gene data show CDR1 as SGHRS and CDR2 as YFSETQ. The CDR3 has 14 residues. CDR3 nucleotide sequence: TGCGCCAGCAGACGAAGCGGCGGTCAAAACATTCAGTACTTC. Its translation is CASRRSGGQNIQYF. Supplemented by reference TRBV5-1 and TRBJ2-4, the full variable domain reads KAGVTQTPRYLIKTRGQQVTLSCSPISGHRSVSWYQQTPGQGLQFLFEYFSETQRNKGNFPGRFSGRQFSNSRSEMNVSTLELGDSALYLCASRRSGGQNIQYFGAGTRLSVL.

There are a few counts of this clonotype. The chain is built from TRBV10-3 and TRBJ2-3, with D maybe TRBD2 (5 bases). With 7 bases removed from V and 4 bases from J, the gap between germline ends came to 15 bases. CDR3 length equals 14 residues. Germline V gene sequence: CDR1 ENHRY, CDR2 SYGVKD. The chain's CDR3 is CAIKAGRSADTQYF. CDR3 nucleotides: TGTGCCATCAAGGCGGGTCGGAGCGCAGATACGCAGTATTTT.

This clonotype was detected only a few times. The gene calls are TRBV5-1 and TRBJ1-5, with TRBD1 matching 7 bases. The germline gives CDR1 SGHRS, CDR2 YFSETQ. V was pared by 1 base and J by 4 bases, with 5 bases of the junction left unmatched. The CDR3 totals 15 residues. CDR3 sequence: CASSLSGQINQPQHF. In nucleotides, the CDR3 is TGCGCCAGCAGCTTGTCGGGACAGATAAATCAGCCCCAGCATTTT.

The table lists this clonotype with a few counts. Its ends do not fully match the called genes, so a read error is possible. J is TRBJ2-5 and V is TRBV10-3, with TRBD1 as a possible D gene (5 bases). This CDR3 is built from 11 residues. Germline V gene sequence: CDR1 ENHRY, CDR2 SYGVKD. CDR3 in DNA: TGTGCAATCAGGGCCATGGAGACCCAGTACTTC. Its translation: CAIRAMETQYF.

The V and J genes are TRBV27 and TRBJ2-5; D could derive from TRBD1 or TRBD2 (5 bases each). Looked up from germline, CDR1 is MNHEY and CDR2 is SMNVEV (reference sequence). Trimming shortened V by 8 bases and J by 4 bases, and 17 bases separated the two germline ends. There are 14 residues in the CDR3. The CDR3 DNA reads as TGTGCCAGCGCCAAGTCCGGGACCTCAGAGACCCAGTACTTC. Translated: CASAKSGTSETQYF.

The chain's CDR3 is CASSPSSGTGEAKNIQYF. The CDR3 nucleotides are TGTGCCAGCAGTCCCTCATCGGGGACAGGGGAGGCCAAAAACATTCAGTACTTC. The chain links TRBV12-3 or TRBV12-4 to TRBJ2-4, with 10 bases identical to TRBD1. The CDR3 runs 18 residues. J gave up 1 base and V 5 bases, and 11 bases lay outside the gene matches.

The genes are TRBV12-3 or TRBV12-4 and TRBJ2-5; D is uncertain. The CDR3 has 13 amino acids. V was shortened by 5 bases and J by 2 bases, with 9 bases between the two germline ends. The CDR3: CASSKWPQETQYF. The CDR3, as DNA: TGTGCCAGCAGTAAGTGGCCTCAAGAGACCCAGTACTTC.

This clonotype was counted between two and nine times. At one end the junction does not follow the germline gene, possibly because of a read error. The chain joins TRBV14 to TRBJ2-1, with D perhaps matching TRBD1 or TRBD2 (5 bases each). Germline V gene lookup returns CDR1 SGHDN and CDR2 FVKESK. CDR3 length: 15 residues. The CDR3 protein is CASSQGAWGYSEQFF. In nucleotides, the CDR3 is TGTGCCAGCAGCCAAGGCGCATGGGGGTACAGTGAGCAGTTCTTC.

The chain joins TRBV7-9 to TRBJ2-1; the D gene is possibly TRBD2 (7 bases). The CDR3 extends over 17 amino acids. V shed 1 base and J shed 0 bases, with 13 bases lying between them. CDR1 and CDR2 (germline): SEHNR, FQNEAQ (reference sequence). CDR3 protein: CASSLGAAGASYNEQFF. DNA for the CDR3: TGTGCCAGCAGCTTAGGTGCGGCGGGGGCCTCCTACAATGAGCAGTTCTTC.

This clonotype has just a few counts. J is TRBJ2-1 and V is TRBV27; 10 bases fit TRBD2. V gave up 7 bases and J gave up 3 bases; unmatched junction bases: 9. The CDR3 is made up of 16 amino acids. Germline V gene sequence: CDR1 MNHEY, CDR2 SMNVEV (reference sequence). CDR3 nucleotides: TGTGCCAGCAAGCGGACTAGCGGAAAGATCTACAATGAGCAGTTCTTC. Its protein is CASKRTSGKIYNEQFF.

The chain recombines TRBV5-1 with TRBJ1-1; 7 nucleotides agree with TRBD1. V trimming: 5 bases; J trimming: 4 bases; junction bases outside the gene matches: 8. Germline lookup yields CDR1 SGHRS and CDR2 YFSETQ. This CDR3 has 14 amino acids. As DNA, the CDR3 is TGCGCCAGCAGTTACAGGGGTCGGGGCACTGAAGCTTTCTTT. Protein: CASSYRGRGTEAFF.

J is TRBJ2-2 and V is TRBV5-1; D is undetermined. V lost 4 bases, J lost 4 bases, and 11 bases lay in between. Germline lookup yields CDR1 SGHRS and CDR2 YFSETQ. The CDR3 consists of 14 residues. The CDR3 sequence: CASSAQILTGELFF. The CDR3, as DNA: TGCGCCAGCAGCGCACAGATCCTCACCGGGGAGCTGTTTTTT.

This sequence joins TRBV11-2 and TRBJ2-1, with 8 bases identical to TRBD2. The V and J ends lost 0 bases and 3 bases, in that order; junction bases with no gene match: 4. This CDR3 region has 16 residues. Germline values: CDR1 SGHAT, CDR2 FQNNGV. CDR3 in amino acids: CASSLEAGALYNEQFF. For the CDR3, the DNA is TGTGCCAGCAGCTTAGAAGCGGGAGCGCTCTACAATGAGCAGTTCTTC.

V and J are TRBV5-4 and TRBJ2-7; D may be TRBD1 (5 bases). V lost 1 base and J 4 bases, leaving 9 bases between the germline ends. CDR3 length: 13 residues. CDR1 is SGHNT, CDR2 YYREEE, per germline (reference sequence). This CDR3 reads CASSLRGLYEQYF. The CDR3 nucleotides read TGTGCCAGCAGCTTGAGGGGTCTTTACGAGCAGTACTTC.

The genes are TRBV2 and TRBJ2-3; 12 positions match TRBD2. Germline assignment: CDR1 SNHLY and CDR2 FYNNEI. The junction had 8 bases not matched to a gene; V was cut back by 6 bases and J by 4 bases. The CDR3 is 16 residues long. The CDR3 loop reads CASSRRTSGDADTQYF. CDR3 bases: TGTGCCAGCAGCCGAAGGACTAGCGGGGATGCAGATACGCAGTATTTT. Combining the CDR3 with reference TRBV2 and TRBJ2-3 gives the whole variable domain EPEVTQTPSHQVTQMGQEVILRCVPISNHLYFYWYRQILGQKVEFLVSFYNNEISEKSEIFDDQFSVERPDGSNFTLKIRSTKLEDSAMYFCASSRRTSGDADTQYFGPGTRLTVL.

In this sample, this clonotype turned up a few times. The chain is built from TRBV12-3 or TRBV12-4 and TRBJ1-1, with 9 bases identical to TRBD1. V trimming: 6 bases; J trimming: 1 base; junction bases outside the gene matches: 6. The CDR3 is made up of 15 amino acids. CDR3 amino acids: CASRSRTGENTEAFF. Written as DNA, the CDR3 is TGTGCCAGCAGATCTAGGACAGGGGAGAACACTGAAGCTTTCTTT.

The chain couples TRBV20-1 to TRBJ2-1; the match to TRBD2 covers 12 bases. V lost 6 bases, J lost 8 bases, and 8 bases stayed unmatched. This CDR3 spans 14 amino acids. Germline V gene data show CDR1 as DFQATT and CDR2 as SNEGSKA (reference sequence). The CDR3 protein is CSAPGRLAGDEQFF. DNA for the CDR3: TGCAGTGCCCCCGGGCGACTAGCGGGAGATGAGCAGTTCTTC.

This clonotype came up a few times. This chain connects TRBV12-3 or TRBV12-4 to TRBJ1-4, with TRBD1 matching 7 bases. Germline trimming cut 5 bases from V and 8 bases from J; bases unmatched to any gene: 14. The CDR3 has 16 amino acids. The CDR3 protein is CASSADRSSIREKLFF. The CDR3 nucleotides are TGTGCCAGCAGTGCGGACAGGTCCTCCATCAGGGAAAAACTGTTTTTT.

The chain joins TRBV5-4 to TRBJ2-7; D remains ambiguous. Germline loops: CDR1 SGHNT, CDR2 YYREEE (reference sequence). This CDR3 is built from 17 residues. Trimming shortened V by 4 bases and J by 2 bases, and 22 bases separated the two germline ends. In nucleotides, the CDR3 is TGTGCCAGCAGCCCCAAAGAGTCGAGGATTGGGGCCTACGAGCAGTACGTC. Its translation is CASSPKESRIGAYEQYV.

In its sample, this clonotype was seen a few times. V usage is TRBV14 and J usage is TRBJ2-2; no definite D call. The CDR3 runs to 17 residues. Germline CDR1 SGHDN, CDR2 FVKESK. The V gene lost 0 bases and the J gene lost 1 base, with 12 bases spanning the gap. This CDR3 reads CASSQDVSTWNTGELFF. DNA for the CDR3: TGTGCCAGCAGCCAAGATGTTAGTACATGGAACACCGGGGAGCTGTTTTTT.

This clonotype has more than one count but fewer than ten. This chain joins TRBV28 and TRBJ2-3; maybe TRBD2 (6 bases). V dropped 5 bases and J dropped 1 base, with 10 bases sitting between them. Germline lookup yields CDR1 MDHEN and CDR2 SYDVKM. The CDR3 has 14 amino acids. DNA for the CDR3: TGTGCCAGCAGTAAGCCGGGGGGCACAGATACGCAGTATTTT. Translation: CASSKPGGTDTQYF.

The chain employs TRBV7-9 and TRBJ2-3; D is ambiguous. In germline, CDR1 is SEHNR, CDR2 FQNEAQ (reference sequence). V lost 7 bases and J lost 3, with 17 bases in between. This CDR3 region has 15 residues. The CDR3 coding sequence is TGTGCCAGCACCTCGTTTGAACGGAATACAGATACGCAGTATTTT. Its translation is CASTSFERNTDTQYF.

Ten or more counts support this clonotype. This chain links TRBV12-3 or TRBV12-4 with TRBJ2-1; D could derive from TRBD1 or TRBD2 (6 bases each). Trimming cost V 7 bases and J 0 bases, with 13 bases left between them. CDR3 length: 15 amino acids. CDR3 sequence reads: CASNLGGSSYNEQFF. The DNA of the CDR3 is TGTGCCAGCAACCTAGGGGGGTCCTCCTACAATGAGCAGTTCTTC.

This clonotype was observed a few times. The chain links TRBV4-2 to TRBJ2-3; 8 positions agree with TRBD2. Germline values: CDR1 LGHNA, CDR2 YNFKEQ. There are 16 residues in the CDR3. The ends lost 2 bases at V and 3 bases at J; junction bases unmatched: 7. As DNA, the CDR3 is TGTGCCAGCAGCCAACATAGCGGGGTTCGGACAGATACGCAGTATTTT. Encoded protein: CASSQHSGVRTDTQYF.

In its sample, this clonotype was seen a few times. This chain uses TRBV19 with TRBJ1-1; 9 nucleotides align to TRBD1. The CDR3 runs 14 residues. The J segment lost 2 bases and the V segment lost 6 bases, leaving 4 bases of the junction unmatched. Per the germline V gene, CDR1 is LNHDA and CDR2 is SQIVND (reference sequence). CDR3 coding DNA: TGTGCCAGTAGGACAGGGGGAATTAACACTGAAGCTTTCTTT. Its translation: CASRTGGINTEAFF.